The 20 T cell receptor beta chains given below trace back to one sample, sequenced in a study of T cell responses to AZD1222 COVID-19 vaccine. Some clones are missing from TCRdb's copy, which holds only in-frame ones; the method was immunoSEQ multiplex PCR. The table includes approximately 100,000 clones, about 89% detected once. The sequencing used peripheral blood, collected on day 0 of AZD1222 vaccination. Source of these receptors: an adult in good health.

The genes are TRBV7-3 and TRBJ2-2; 15 positions agree with TRBD2. The V and J ends lost 4 bases and 5 bases, in that order; junction bases with no gene match: 5. Looked up from germline, CDR1 is SGHTA and CDR2 is FQGTGA. The CDR3 spans 17 residues. The CDR3 bases are TGTGCCAGCAGCTCCGGACTAGCGGGGGGGCCGACCGGGGAGCTGTTTTTT. Translated, it gives CASSSGLAGGPTGELFF.

CDR3 DNA sequence: TGTGCCAGCAGTCTCCACCGGGACACTACCTACGAGCAGTACTTC. The encoded protein is CASSLHRDTTYEQYF. This chain joins TRBV6-2 or TRBV6-3 and TRBJ2-7; D is possibly TRBD1 (6 bases). This CDR3 comprises 15 residues. CDR1 and CDR2 from the germline V gene are MNHEY and SVGEGT. The V and J ends lost 5 bases and 2 bases respectively, with 16 bases between them.

The CDR3 spells CASRETWGQQETQYF. CDR3 DNA: TGTGCCAGTCGGGAGACATGGGGACAGCAAGAGACCCAGTACTTC. The chain combines TRBV6-5 with TRBJ2-5; D possibly corresponds to TRBD1 (7 bases). V was trimmed by 9 bases and J by 2 bases, leaving 19 bases between them. Germline V gene data show CDR1 as MNHEY and CDR2 as SVGAGI. The CDR3 length is 15 residues.

V and J are TRBV6-4 and TRBJ2-3; 11 bases fit TRBD2. The germline V gene has CDR1 MRHNA and CDR2 SNTAGT. V trimming: 6 bases; J trimming: 4 bases; junction bases outside the gene matches: 6. The CDR3 is made up of 15 amino acids. Written as DNA, the CDR3 is TGTGCCAGCAGCTTGCTAGCGGGGGGAGCAGATACGCAGTATTTT. Translating it yields CASSLLAGGADTQYF.

The chain combines TRBV30 with TRBJ1-5, with TRBD1 as a possible D gene (5 bases). The CDR3 consists of 13 residues. V was pared by 2 bases and J by 3 bases, with 8 bases between. Germline V gene lookup returns CDR1 GTSNPN and CDR2 SVGIG (reference sequence). In DNA, the CDR3 is TGTGCCTGGAGTACGGGGGACAATCAGCCCCAGCATTTT. This encodes CAWSTGDNQPQHF. Complete variable domain (other parts from reference TRBV30 and TRBJ1-5): SQTIHQWPATLVQPVGSPLSLECTVEGTSNPNLYWYRQAAGRGLQLLFYSVGIGQISSEVPQNLSASRPQDRQFILSSKKLLLSDSGFYLCAWSTGDNQPQHFGDGTRLSIL.

The CDR3: CASSSGQNYGYTF. As DNA, the CDR3 is TGTGCCAGCAGTTCGGGACAGAACTATGGCTACACCTTC. The chain combines TRBV28 with TRBJ1-2; the match to TRBD1 covers 7 bases. The CDR3 is 13 residues long. The V gene's germline CDR1 is MDHEN and CDR2 SYDVKM. J was trimmed by 2 bases and V by 4 bases; bases with no gene match: 1.

The chain recombines TRBV7-8 with TRBJ1-1, with D hard to call. CDR3 length equals 16 residues. The V and J ends lost 5 bases and 7 bases respectively, with 23 bases between them. Per germline, CDR1 SGHVS and CDR2 FQNEAQ. The CDR3 bases are TGTGCCAGCAGCCCTAGACGCGGTCCCGGCGGAAGTGAAGCTTTCTTT. Amino acids: CASSPRRGPGGSEAFF.

This clone was recorded only once. J is TRBJ2-4 and V is TRBV21-1. TRBV21-1 is described as a pseudogene. The CDR3 runs 14 residues. CDR3 amino acids: CASSKSQGPNIQYF. Written as DNA, the CDR3 is TGTGCCAGCAGCAAATCTCAGGGACCAAACATTCAGTACTTC.

The chain combines TRBV28 with TRBJ1-6; D is unresolved. Germline V gene data show CDR1 as MDHEN and CDR2 as SYDVKM. V gave up 5 bases and J gave up 4 bases, with 6 bases separating them. The CDR3 consists of 13 residues. CDR3 region: CASSVGYNSPLHF. CDR3 nucleotides: TGTGCCAGCAGTGTCGGATATAATTCACCCCTCCACTTT.

The J gene is TRBJ2-7, the V gene TRBV7-9; the D call may be TRBD1 or TRBD2 (5 bases each). The V end was cut by 3 bases, the J end by 6 bases, with 9 bases between. Germline V gives CDR1 SEHNR, CDR2 FQNEAQ (reference sequence). This CDR3 has 12 amino acids. The CDR3 loop is CASSFLGVEQYF. CDR3 DNA: TGTGCCAGCAGCTTTCTGGGGGTCGAGCAGTACTTC.

This sequence joins TRBV5-4 and TRBJ1-6; tentative D call: TRBD1 (6 bases). Germline V lookup: CDR1 SGHNT, CDR2 YYREEE (reference sequence). V lost 4 bases, J lost 10 bases, and 18 bases lay in between. The CDR3 covers 15 residues. CDR3 region: CASSPEGGLGSPLHF. The CDR3 DNA is TGTGCCAGCAGCCCGGAGGGGGGGCTAGGGTCACCCCTCCACTTT. The entire variable domain, with the rest obtained from reference TRBV5-4 and TRBJ1-6, is as follows: ETGVTQSPTHLIKTRGQQVTLRCSSQSGHNTVSWYQQALGQGPQFIFQYYREEENGRGNFPPRFSGLQFPNYSSELNVNALELDDSALYLCASSPEGGLGSPLHFGNGTRLTVT.

The gene calls are TRBV6-5 and TRBJ1-5; tentatively, D is TRBD1 (5 bases). V gave up 4 bases and J gave up 0 bases, with 10 bases separating them. The CDR3 contains 15 residues. Germline CDR1 MNHEY, CDR2 SVGAGI. The CDR3 DNA follows: TGTGCCAGCAGTTCGTCCGGGACTAGCAATCAGCCCCAGCATTTT. Translating it yields CASSSSGTSNQPQHF.

This chain joins TRBV5-6 and TRBJ1-3; 11 bases map to TRBD1. CDR1 and CDR2 from the germline V gene are SGHDT and YYEEEE. This CDR3 has 16 residues. J gave up 3 bases and V 2 bases, and 4 bases lay outside the gene matches. The CDR3 DNA reads TGTGCCAGCAGCTTTGGACAGGGGGCCAGTGGAAACACCATATATTTT. This gives the protein CASSFGQGASGNTIYF.

This sequence joins TRBV5-1 and TRBJ2-7; no reliable D call. Germline CDR1 and CDR2: SGHRS and YFSETQ. The CDR3 consists of 16 residues. The ends were cut back, 0 bases at V and 4 bases at J, with 17 bases in the middle. CDR3 amino acids: CASSLAAGGTFYEQYF. DNA of the CDR3: TGCGCCAGCAGCTTGGCTGCCGGCGGCACTTTTTACGAGCAGTACTTC.

This chain links TRBV6-5 with TRBJ2-7; D is possibly TRBD1 or TRBD2 (5 bases each). CDR1 and CDR2 (germline): MNHEY, SVGAGI. Trimming pared 6 bases from V and 6 bases from J, leaving 21 bases between. This CDR3 is 15 amino acids long. This CDR3 reads CASSLIRGLYFEQYF. The CDR3 DNA reads as TGTGCCAGCAGCCTGATACGGGGCCTCTATTTCGAGCAGTACTTC.

The chain carries TRBV19 and TRBJ1-6; D not resolved. The ends were cut back, 3 bases at V and 8 bases at J, with 14 bases in the middle. CDR1 is LNHDA and CDR2 is SQIVND in the germline V gene (reference sequence). The CDR3 contains 15 residues. DNA of the CDR3: TGTGCCAGTAGTATCCCCGGTACAGTTCATTCACCCCTCCACTTT. It codes for CASSIPGTVHSPLHF.

This chain connects TRBV2 to TRBJ1-1, with D hard to call. The length of the CDR3 is 12 residues. Per the germline V gene, CDR1 is SNHLY and CDR2 is FYNNEI. V was clipped by 6 bases and J by 5 bases, with 10 bases between them. In DNA, the CDR3 is TGTGCCAGCAGGGGCGTGGGAACTGAAGCTTTCTTT. It encodes CASRGVGTEAFF.

The chain uses TRBV25-1 and TRBJ2-3; 15 positions agree with TRBD2. The V gene end was trimmed by 4 bases and the J gene end by 2 bases; junction bases not matched to a gene: 4. This CDR3 contains 17 residues. The germline gives CDR1 MGHDK, CDR2 SYGVNS. The CDR3, as DNA: TGTGCCAGCAGTGCGGGACTAGCGGGGGGACCCACAGATACGCAGTATTTT. Encoded protein: CASSAGLAGGPTDTQYF. The variable domain in full, with the rest retrieved from reference TRBV25-1 and TRBJ2-3, is EADIYQTPRYLVIGTGKKITLECSQTMGHDKMYWYQQDPGMELHLIHYSYGVNSTEKGDLSSESTVSRIRTEHFPLTLESARPSHTSQYLCASSAGLAGGPTDTQYFGPGTRLTVL.

V and J are TRBV11-2 and TRBJ2-6, with D uncertain. Trimming removed 1 base from V and 1 base from J, with 14 bases in between. CDR3 size: 18 residues. The germline CDR1 and CDR2 sequences are SGHAT and FQNNGV. The CDR3 is CASSLVWALRSGANVLTF. The CDR3 region has the DNA TGTGCCAGCAGCTTAGTGTGGGCGTTGCGATCTGGGGCCAACGTCCTGACTTTC.

V is TRBV6-5 and J is TRBJ1-5, with TRBD1 matching over 7 bases. Trimming at V came to 6 bases and at J to 3 bases, leaving 5 bases not matched to a gene. The CDR3 length is 14 residues. The germline CDR1 and CDR2 sequences are MNHEY and SVGAGI. The CDR3 here is CASRTGIDNQPQHF. As DNA, the CDR3 is TGTGCCAGCAGGACAGGGATCGACAATCAGCCCCAGCATTTT.